Below are 21 T cell receptor beta chains sequenced from a single sample in a study of blood T cell repertoires in COVID-19. Generated by immunoSEQ multiplex PCR, the TCRdb table keeps only in-frame clones and is missing some. The sample includes about 21,000 clones, approximately 90% of them seen just once. Sequenced sample: peripheral blood. These receptors were taken from a man in his sixties or seventies with active COVID-19.

The CDR3 bases are TGTGCCAGTAAAGTCCTGAGCTCTGGAAACACCATATATTTT. Its protein product is CASKVLSSGNTIYF. The gene calls are TRBV19 and TRBJ1-3; D is unclear. The length of the CDR3 is 14 residues. Germline CDR1 LNHDA, CDR2 SQIVND (reference sequence). Trimming removed 7 bases at V and 0 bases at J, with 10 bases between.

In this sample, this clone turned up once. The V and J genes are TRBV3-1 (or the pseudogene TRBV3-2) and TRBJ2-3, with TRBD2 matching over 7 bases. The length of the CDR3 is 16 residues. CDR1 is LGHDT, CDR2 YNNKEL, per germline (reference sequence). V was pared by 0 bases and J by 3 bases, with 6 bases of the junction left unmatched. CDR3 sequence: CASSQEGRTRTDTQYF. The DNA of the CDR3 is TGTGCCAGCAGCCAAGAGGGGCGGACTAGAACAGATACGCAGTATTTT.

The chain carries TRBV6-5 and TRBJ1-3; D gene ambiguous. This CDR3 is 11 amino acids long. V lost 3 bases, J lost 8 bases, and 5 bases lay in between. Germline V gene sequence: CDR1 MNHEY, CDR2 SVGAGI. For the CDR3, the DNA is TGTGCCAGCAGTTATCTTGACACCATATATTTT. Translation: CASSYLDTIYF.

The rearrangement links TRBV24-1 to TRBJ2-3, with D possibly TRBD1 on 6 matching bases. From germline, CDR1 is KGHDR and CDR2 SFDVKD. V was pared by 9 bases and J by 2 bases, with 11 bases between. CDR3 length: 13 amino acids. This CDR3 reads CATRDTYTDTQYF. The CDR3 nucleotides read TGTGCCACCCGGGACACCTACACAGATACGCAGTATTTT.

J is TRBJ1-5 and V is TRBV16, with D unclear. Germline V gives CDR1 KGHSY, CDR2 FQNENV. The germline V and J ends were trimmed by 1 base and 0 bases, with 7 bases remaining between them. The CDR3 has 15 residues. DNA for the CDR3: TGTGCCAGCAGCCAATGGCGGGTTAGCAATCAGCCCCAGCATTTT. Translated, it gives CASSQWRVSNQPQHF.

V and J are TRBV14 and TRBJ1-1; 10 nucleotides match TRBD1. This CDR3 region has 14 residues. V shed 1 base and J 9 bases; nucleotides not matched to a gene: 5. Germline V gene data show CDR1 as SGHDN and CDR2 as FVKESK. The CDR3 DNA is TGTGCCAGCAGCCAAGTTGGGACAGGGGAAAAAGCTTTCTTT. Translated, it gives CASSQVGTGEKAFF.

This clone was picked up one time. V is TRBV5-1 and J is TRBJ2-3, with 10 nucleotides matching TRBD1. The V gene end was trimmed by 4 bases and the J gene end by 2 bases; junction bases not matched to a gene: 4. Per the germline V gene, CDR1 is SGHRS and CDR2 is YFSETQ. The CDR3 covers 15 residues. Here the CDR3 DNA reads TGCGCCAGCAGCAAGACAGGGGGCAACACAGATACGCAGTATTTT. Translated: CASSKTGGNTDTQYF.

The V call is TRBV10-2, the J call TRBJ2-1, with D possibly matching TRBD2 (6 bases). The CDR3 totals 16 residues. Germline V gene data show CDR1 as WSHSY and CDR2 as SAAADI. V was clipped by 0 bases and J by 7 bases, with 16 bases between them. The DNA for the CDR3 is TGCGCCAGCAGTGAGTCGAGGATGGGGCGGGGTAATGAGCAGTTCTTC. Encoded protein: CASSESRMGRGNEQFF.

The chain recombines TRBV5-1 with TRBJ2-2; D is possibly TRBD2 (6 bases). The V and J ends lost 0 bases and 7 bases respectively, with 10 bases between them. Germline V gene data show CDR1 as SGHRS and CDR2 as YFSETQ. The CDR3 contains 14 residues. As DNA, the CDR3 is TGCGCCAGCAGCTTGGACGGGGGTGGCGGGGAGCTGTTTTTT. Residues: CASSLDGGGGELFF.

This sequence joins TRBV5-5 and TRBJ2-7; D uncertain. In germline, CDR1 is SGHKS, CDR2 YYEKEE (reference sequence). V was cut by 0 bases and J by 8 bases, with 12 bases left in between. There are 13 residues in the CDR3. The CDR3 region is CASSLEQTLKQYF. For the CDR3, the DNA is TGTGCCAGCAGCTTGGAACAGACCTTGAAGCAGTACTTC.

The CDR3 is CASSTTSGGSGEQFF. The DNA of the CDR3 is TGTGCCAGTAGTACGACTAGCGGGGGTTCCGGGGAGCAGTTCTTC. The genes are TRBV19 and TRBJ2-1; 12 bases are shared with TRBD2. The CDR3 runs to 15 residues. Looked up from germline, CDR1 is LNHDA and CDR2 is SQIVND (reference sequence). With V trimmed by 4 bases and J by 10 bases, 8 bases remained unmatched. The complete variable domain, with remaining parts taken from reference TRBV19 and TRBJ2-1, reads DGGITQSPKYLFRKEGQNVTLSCEQNLNHDAMYWYRQDPGQGLRLIYYSQIVNDFQKGDIAEGYSVSREKKESFPLTVTSAQKNPTAFYLCASSTTSGGSGEQFFGPGTRLTVL.

In its sample, this clone was seen a few times. This chain uses TRBV7-2 with TRBJ1-3; 9 nucleotides align to TRBD1. Unmatched junction bases numbered 3, after V lost 2 bases and J lost 1 base. Germline loops: CDR1 SGHTA, CDR2 FQGNSA. The CDR3 loop spans 16 amino acids. CDR3 protein: CASSLTGGASGNTIYF. CDR3 coding DNA: TGTGCCAGCAGCTTAACAGGGGGCGCATCTGGAAACACCATATATTTT.

The chain uses TRBV7-8 and TRBJ1-2; 8 bases fit TRBD1. V lost 5 bases and J lost 8; bases outside the gene matches: 13. Germline V gene sequence: CDR1 SGHVS, CDR2 FQNEAQ. CDR3 size: 15 residues. The CDR3 nucleotides read TGTGCCAGCAGCCCCCGGACAGGGATGACAGGAGGCTACACCTTC. Translating gives CASSPRTGMTGGYTF.

The V gene is TRBV12-3 or TRBV12-4, the J gene TRBJ1-1; 8 bases align to TRBD1. The V segment lost 6 bases and the J segment 11 bases; nucleotides outside the gene matches: 11. The CDR3 has 13 residues. In DNA form, the CDR3 reads TGTGCCAGCAGCCTCACCCAGGGGGCCGAGGCTTTCTTT. This sequence encodes CASSLTQGAEAFF.

The chain has TRBV5-4 and TRBJ1-2; 10 bases agree with TRBD1. CDR1 and CDR2 from the germline V gene are SGHNT and YYREEE (reference sequence). This CDR3 spans 14 amino acids. Trimming cost V 4 bases and J 4 bases; bases outside gene matches: 4. CDR3 residues: CASSPGQGTYGYTF. Written as DNA, the CDR3 is TGTGCCAGCAGCCCGGGACAGGGGACCTATGGCTACACCTTC. The variable domain in full, with the rest retrieved from reference TRBV5-4 and TRBJ1-2, is ETGVTQSPTHLIKTRGQQVTLRCSSQSGHNTVSWYQQALGQGPQFIFQYYREEENGRGNFPPRFSGLQFPNYSSELNVNALELDDSALYLCASSPGQGTYGYTFGSGTRLTVV.

The CDR3 region has the DNA TGCGCCAGCAGCTTGGCCACACCCGACTACGAGCAGTACTTC. This sequence encodes CASSLATPDYEQYF. The chain is built from TRBV5-1 and TRBJ2-7; no definite D call. The CDR3 extends over 14 amino acids. From germline, CDR1 is SGHRS and CDR2 YFSETQ. The germline V and J ends were trimmed by 0 bases and 3 bases, with 10 bases remaining between them.

The J gene is TRBJ1-6, the V gene TRBV16; TRBD1 agrees at 7 bases. This CDR3 spans 16 amino acids. Trimming took 2 bases from V and 7 from J; bases not matched to a gene: 8. Germline CDR1 reads KGHSY; CDR2 reads FQNENV. The CDR3 sequence is CASSQTGVSRNSPLHF. CDR3 DNA sequence: TGTGCCAGCAGCCAAACAGGGGTATCTAGGAATTCACCCCTCCACTTT.

The chain employs TRBV5-4 and TRBJ1-2; TRBD1 matches 7 bases. Germline CDR1 and CDR2: SGHNT and YYREEE (reference sequence). This CDR3 region has 14 residues. The V and J ends lost 0 bases and 3 bases, in that order; junction bases with no gene match: 2. CDR3 bases: TGTGCCAGCAGCTTGGCCGGGACAGACTATGGCTACACCTTC. Amino acids: CASSLAGTDYGYTF. Drawing the rest from reference TRBV5-4 and TRBJ1-2, the complete variable domain is ETGVTQSPTHLIKTRGQQVTLRCSSQSGHNTVSWYQQALGQGPQFIFQYYREEENGRGNFPPRFSGLQFPNYSSELNVNALELDDSALYLCASSLAGTDYGYTFGSGTRLTVV.

The chain's CDR3 is CASSVGVGVDYGYTF. The CDR3, as DNA: TGTGCCAGCAGCGTAGGAGTGGGAGTGGACTATGGCTACACCTTC. The chain combines TRBV9 with TRBJ1-2; the D is unclear. This CDR3 comprises 15 residues. The germline V gene encodes CDR1 SGDLS and CDR2 YYNGEE. V was shortened by 0 bases and J by 3 bases, with 12 bases between the two germline ends.

The rearrangement uses TRBV9 and TRBJ1-3; D may be TRBD1 (6 bases). V was cut by 0 bases and J by 4 bases, with 17 bases left in between. Germline V gene sequence: CDR1 SGDLS, CDR2 YYNGEE. The CDR3 spans 17 residues. The CDR3 DNA is TGTGCCAGCAGCGTAGAGGGACAAGGGAGTGCGGGAAACACCATATATTTT. Protein product: CASSVEGQGSAGNTIYF.

The chain carries TRBV18 and TRBJ1-4, with D perhaps TRBD1 (6 bases). Germline-derived CDR1 and CDR2 are KGHSH and LQKENI. CDR3 length equals 18 residues. V was clipped by 1 base and J by 7 bases, with 22 bases between them. CDR3 in amino acids: CASSPQGVRGSLSEKLFF. The CDR3 nucleotides are TGTGCCAGCTCACCACAAGGTGTCAGGGGCTCCTTGAGTGAAAAACTGTTTTTT.